This T cell receptor (beta chain) came from a study of blood T cell repertoires in COVID-19 (TCRdb year 2020). For the wider study: Samples from collaborators originated in the United States, Italy and Spain and spanned both the acute and convalescent phases of COVID-19. Subjects who had been exposed to COVID-19, were actively infected with it, or had recovered from it provided the deeply sampled blood TCRbeta repertoires that made up the dataset. The repertoires were made available in a free public database intended to serve as a resource for research on the immune response to SARS-CoV-2. The samples were drawn from two sources: the first 160 participants of the ongoing ImmuneRACE study, and over 950 subjects contributed by 6 global collaborators. Where available, HLA class I and class II types were obtained from metadata supplied by the sample provider rather than from assay-based typing. The sample metadata nearly always contained a de-identified subject ID, COVID-19 status, age in years and sex. The prospective study material was composed of cDNA or gDNA derived from T cells, B-cell-depleted T cells, or PBMCs.

The immunoSEQ Assay, a bias-controlled multiplex PCR, was used to amplify TCRbeta CDR3 regions from genomic DNA. The source study handled its data this way. Nucleated cell counts per sample were estimated from amplification of reference gene primers within the assay. Sequence reads were collapsed and filtered to measure the absolute abundance of every unique TCRbeta CDR3 rearrangement. For each sample, productive Simpson clonality was calculated as the square root of Simpson's diversity index over productive rearrangements. TCRdb stores this immuneACCESS table with in-frame sequences only. Part of the clones is absent; in the studies checked, under half of the shortfall reflects unresolved V genes, and no reason is known for the rest. V, J and clone size were drawn from that table, and D and trimming were deduced from the DNA. The sample includes 100,000 to 150,000 clones, with about 85% observed a single time. Just over 6.5% of the sample is held by the ten biggest clonotypes.

Details on this clone: Its specific antigen is unknown. No base quality values were provided; no much bigger clone lies one nucleotide off.

The trim is 7 bases for V and 8 bases for J, with a gap of 26 bases between the germline ends. From its cysteine to its phenylalanine, the CDR3 spans 16 amino acids. CDR3 DNA only is kept here, 48 bases in frame from base 1. Based on the germline V gene (reference sequence), the CDR1 and CDR2 sequences are LNHDA and SQIVND. What the research found in general, with its limitations: How much clinical and demographic metadata was included differed by source and by participant, and the metadata was provided uncurated.

The collaborating institutions used their own protocols to collect whole blood in K2EDTA tubes. For TCRbeta analysis, collaborators shipped samples in one of three forms: frozen whole blood, isolated PBMCs, or DNA extracted from either of those sample types. The sequence was obtained from a man older than 75 with active or convalescent COVID-19. Here the chain combines TRBV19 and TRBJ1-2; TRBD1 could be the D gene, as 5 bases match. The sequencing input was peripheral blood. The CDR3 here reads CASTGVKSRVGLGYTF. The DNA sequence is TGTGCCAGTACCGGCGTGAAGTCCAGGGTAGGGTTGGGCTACACCTTC.